What follows are 27 T cell receptor beta chains derived from one specimen sequenced in a study of lymphopenia after photon versus proton radiotherapy. Profiling relied on immunoSEQ multiplex PCR, and the TCRdb table lists in-frame clones only, not all of them. The repertoire holds tens of thousands of clones, with about 83% as singletons. Sample: peripheral blood, taken from a patient treated with proton-based radiotherapy. The receptor set was obtained from a man aged 55 to 69 with pancreatic cancer.

The sample holds a few counts of this clone. This chain uses TRBV28 with TRBJ2-1; 9 bases align to TRBD2. The V gene's germline CDR1 is MDHEN and CDR2 SYDVKM. CDR3 length: 15 residues. V shed 2 bases and J 6 bases; nucleotides not matched to a gene: 5. CDR3 nucleotide sequence: TGTGCCAGCAGTTTAGCGGGAGGGCCTCTCAATGAGCAGTTCTTC. It is translated as CASSLAGGPLNEQFF.

With respect to this clone: This same CDR3 is encoded by further DNA sequences in the sample. V gene TRBV27 combines with J gene TRBJ2-7, with TRBD1 matching 8 bases. The trim removed 3 bases at V and 2 bases at J, leaving 0 bases unmatched. The CDR3 is 13 amino acids. Germline CDR1 and CDR2: MNHEY and SMNVEV (reference sequence). CDR3 sequence (DNA): TGTGCCAGCAGTTTGACAGGGGCCTACGAGCAGTACTTC. Amino acids: CASSLTGAYEQYF.

This rearrangement joins TRBV4-1 to TRBJ1-1, with D maybe TRBD1 (6 bases). Per the germline V gene, CDR1 is MGHRA and CDR2 is YSYEKL. V dropped 6 bases and J dropped 1 base, with 12 bases sitting between them. The CDR3 has 14 amino acids. The CDR3, as DNA: TGCGCCAGCAGATCCGGGACAAAGAACACTGAAGCTTTCTTT. Protein sequence: CASRSGTKNTEAFF.

The chain is built from TRBV11-2 and TRBJ2-3, with TRBD1 identical over 9 bases. CDR1 and CDR2 (germline): SGHAT, FQNNGV. The CDR3 runs 18 residues. The V gene end was trimmed by 5 bases and the J gene end by 0 bases; junction bases not matched to a gene: 12. In nucleotides, the CDR3 is TGTGCCAGCAGCGCGGGGTACAACAGGGGGCCCAGCACAGATACGCAGTATTTT. Its translation: CASSAGYNRGPSTDTQYF.

The rearrangement uses TRBV7-2 and TRBJ2-6; 7 bases are shared with TRBD1. Germline loops: CDR1 SGHTA, CDR2 FQGNSA. The CDR3 length is 17 residues. The V segment lost 4 bases and the J segment 0 bases; nucleotides outside the gene matches: 6. CDR3 sequence (DNA): TGTGCCAGCAGCTCTGGGGACAGTCTCTCTGGGGCCAACGTCCTGACTTTC. This codes for CASSSGDSLSGANVLTF.

V is TRBV11-3 and J is TRBJ2-7, with TRBD2 matching 10 bases. The CDR3 consists of 12 residues. Trimming at V came to 6 bases and at J to 6 bases, leaving 2 bases not matched to a gene. Germline values: CDR1 SGHNT, CDR2 YENEEA. CDR3 in DNA: TGTGCCAGCAGGAAGCGGGGGGGCGAGCAGTACTTC. Protein: CASRKRGGEQYF.

This chain uses TRBV5-1 with TRBJ2-7; TRBD1 matches 7 bases. V dropped 5 bases and J dropped 2; count of bases not matched to a gene: 4. Germline V gene data show CDR1 as SGHRS and CDR2 as YFSETQ. CDR3 length: 13 residues. The CDR3 DNA follows: TGCGCCAGCAGGGCACAGGGGACCTACGAGCAGTACTTC. Amino acids: CASRAQGTYEQYF. The variable domain in full, with the rest retrieved from reference TRBV5-1 and TRBJ2-7, is KAGVTQTPRYLIKTRGQQVTLSCSPISGHRSVSWYQQTPGQGLQFLFEYFSETQRNKGNFPGRFSGRQFSNSRSEMNVSTLELGDSALYLCASRAQGTYEQYFGPGTRLTVT.

This chain joins TRBV5-1 and TRBJ2-7, with 10 bases that match TRBD1. CDR1 is SGHRS and CDR2 is YFSETQ in the germline V gene. The CDR3 is 15 residues long. Trimming at V came to 1 base and at J to 3 bases, leaving 4 bases not matched to a gene. The CDR3 DNA is TGCGCCAGCAGCTTGCAGGGACAGGGGAACTACGAGCAGTACTTC. Its translation: CASSLQGQGNYEQYF.

The chain joins TRBV19 to TRBJ1-2; 7 nucleotides agree with TRBD1. V lost 1 base and J lost 2; bases outside the gene matches: 4. The CDR3 spans 15 residues. Germline V lookup: CDR1 LNHDA, CDR2 SQIVND (reference sequence). The CDR3 bases are TGTGCCAGTAGTATAGCGCCCAGGGGGAACTATGGCTACACCTTC. It specifies CASSIAPRGNYGYTF.

CDR3 loop: CASSFRPGRAEAFF. As DNA, the CDR3 is TGTGCCAGCAGCTTCAGACCGGGTAGGGCTGAAGCTTTCTTT. The chain uses TRBV7-8 and TRBJ1-1; D uncertain. Looked up from germline, CDR1 is SGHVS and CDR2 is FQNEAQ. Deletions cut 3 bases from V and 6 bases from J, with 14 bases between. This CDR3 is built from 14 residues.

V is TRBV29-1 and J is TRBJ2-1; TRBD2 matches 13 bases. The CDR3 runs 14 residues. Germline values: CDR1 SQVTM, CDR2 ANQGSEA. Germline trimming cut 5 bases from V and 7 bases from J; bases unmatched to any gene: 5. CDR3 nucleotide sequence: TGCAGCGTTCGGACTAGCGGGAGTAATAATGAGCAGTTCTTC. Encoded protein: CSVRTSGSNNEQFF.

The rearrangement links TRBV7-3 to TRBJ2-7; the D is unclear. The germline V gene has CDR1 SGHTA and CDR2 FQGTGA. CDR3 length: 16 residues. This CDR3 reads CVNSCPTLYLPYEQYF. The DNA for the CDR3 is TGTGTCAACTCTTGCCCCACATTATACCTGCCTTACGAGCAGTACTTC. The full variable domain, its missing parts supplied by reference TRBV7-3 and TRBJ2-7, is GAGVSQTPSNKVTEKGKYVELRCDPISGHTALYWYRQSLGQGPEFLIYFQGTGAADDSGLPNDRFFAVRPEGSVSTLKIQRTERGDSAVYLCVNSCPTLYLPYEQYFGPGTRLTVT.

This sequence joins TRBV4-2 and TRBJ2-5, with 9 bases identical to TRBD2. CDR3 length: 16 residues. Germline CDR1 reads LGHNA; CDR2 reads YNFKEQ. V was clipped by 1 base and J by 2 bases; unmatched bases: 5. The CDR3 reads CASSQGTSVVQETQYF. In nucleotides, the CDR3 is TGTGCCAGCAGCCAAGGGACTAGCGTAGTTCAAGAGACCCAGTACTTC.

The chain combines TRBV28 with TRBJ2-7; perhaps D is TRBD1 or TRBD2 (5 bases each). The CDR3 totals 14 residues. The V end was cut by 6 bases, the J end by 0 bases, with 12 bases between. From germline, CDR1 is MDHEN and CDR2 SYDVKM. The CDR3 spells CASRRGTVSYEQYF. In DNA form, the CDR3 reads TGTGCCAGCAGACGGGGCACTGTCTCCTACGAGCAGTACTTC.

The V and J genes are TRBV6-5 and TRBJ1-4, with D uncertain. Germline-derived CDR1 and CDR2 are MNHEY and SVGAGI. CDR3 length equals 16 residues. The V end lost 2 bases, the J end lost 2 bases, and 12 bases lay between the germline ends. The CDR3 spells CASSYGRIGTNEKLFF. The CDR3 DNA reads TGTGCCAGCAGTTACGGGAGAATAGGGACTAATGAAAAACTGTTTTTT.

The chain combines TRBV6-6 with TRBJ1-5; 9 bases map to TRBD1. Germline CDR1 reads MNHNY; CDR2 reads SVGAGI (reference sequence). Trimming removed 5 bases from V and 6 bases from J; junction bases left unmatched: 11. The CDR3 totals 16 residues. This CDR3 reads CASSKSRQGGSQPQHF. The CDR3 coding sequence is TGTGCCAGCAGTAAAAGCCGACAGGGGGGATCTCAGCCCCAGCATTTT.

The rearrangement uses TRBV27 and TRBJ1-5; a possible D gene is TRBD1 (5 bases). CDR3 length: 16 residues. From germline, CDR1 is MNHEY and CDR2 SMNVEV (reference sequence). The ends were cut back, 1 base at V and 2 bases at J, with 12 bases in the middle. For the CDR3, the DNA is TGTGCCAGCAGTTTATGGGGGAGAGGAGGCAATCAGCCCCAGCATTTT. It encodes CASSLWGRGGNQPQHF.

The chain's CDR3 is CASSYGPGFAEAFF. The DNA of the CDR3 is TGTGCCAGCAGTTACGGCCCAGGGTTCGCTGAAGCTTTCTTT. The gene calls are TRBV6-5 and TRBJ1-1, with D perhaps matching TRBD1 (5 bases). Germline assignment: CDR1 MNHEY and CDR2 SVGAGI. CDR3 length: 14 amino acids. The V end lost 2 bases, the J end lost 6 bases, and 13 bases lay between the germline ends.

V gene TRBV5-4 combines with J gene TRBJ2-7; 8 bases fit TRBD2. The CDR3 runs 15 residues. The ends lost 0 bases at V and 2 bases at J; junction bases unmatched: 4. Germline V gene data show CDR1 as SGHNT and CDR2 as YYREEE (reference sequence). The CDR3 DNA follows: TGTGCCAGCAGCTTGGCCGGGAGGGCCGCCTACGAGCAGTACTTC. Amino acid sequence: CASSLAGRAAYEQYF.

V usage is TRBV7-2 and J usage is TRBJ1-3, with unresolved D. V lost 5 bases and J 7 bases, leaving 18 bases between the germline ends. CDR1 and CDR2 (germline): SGHTA, FQGNSA. The CDR3 sequence is 15 residues long. The CDR3 loop is CASSLRLSGGNTIYF. DNA for the CDR3: TGTGCCAGCAGCCTCCGGCTTAGCGGTGGGAACACCATATATTTT.

V and J are TRBV6-1 and TRBJ1-5, with D uncertain. The V end was cut by 9 bases, the J end by 0 bases, with 15 bases between. CDR1 and CDR2 from the germline V gene are MNHNS and SASEGT. The CDR3 loop spans 15 amino acids. The CDR3 bases are TGTGCCAGTACAGTACGGTTTTATAGCAATCAGCCCCAGCATTTT. It codes for CASTVRFYSNQPQHF.

This chain connects TRBV2 to TRBJ1-4; 8 bases are a match to TRBD1. The CDR3 has 15 amino acids. Per the germline V gene, CDR1 is SNHLY and CDR2 is FYNNEI. The V gene end was trimmed by 6 bases and the J gene end by 7 bases; junction bases not matched to a gene: 10. Here the CDR3 reads CASRDDRGGGEKLFF. CDR3 nucleotides: TGTGCCAGCAGGGACGACAGGGGAGGGGGTGAAAAACTGTTTTTT. Complete variable domain (other parts from reference TRBV2 and TRBJ1-4): EPEVTQTPSHQVTQMGQEVILRCVPISNHLYFYWYRQILGQKVEFLVSFYNNEISEKSEIFDDQFSVERPDGSNFTLKIRSTKLEDSAMYFCASRDDRGGGEKLFFGSGTQLSVL.

The CDR3 DNA reads as TGTGCCAGCAGCACCCCATTGGATACGCAGTATTTT. Translated: CASSTPLDTQYF. The gene calls are TRBV5-4 and TRBJ2-3; D remains ambiguous. Germline V gives CDR1 SGHNT, CDR2 YYREEE (reference sequence). V was clipped by 4 bases and J by 6 bases, with 9 bases between them. The CDR3 sequence is 12 residues long.

The CDR3 coding sequence is TGTGCCAGCAGCCTTAGGACTAGCGGGCGGAAAAGGACAGATACGCAGTATTTT. This translates into CASSLRTSGRKRTDTQYF. The gene calls are TRBV2 and TRBJ2-3; 11 bases align to TRBD2. The CDR3 sequence is 18 residues long. Unmatched junction bases numbered 14, after V lost 6 bases and J lost 3 bases. The germline V gene encodes CDR1 SNHLY and CDR2 FYNNEI.

V and J are TRBV9 and TRBJ2-2, with D possibly TRBD2 on 6 matching bases. The CDR3 runs 18 residues. Germline CDR1 reads SGDLS; CDR2 reads YYNGEE. The V and J ends lost 4 bases and 6 bases respectively, with 25 bases between them. The CDR3 DNA reads TGTGCCAGCAGCTCCTACAAAGCAGGAGGGCCGTGGTCCGGGGAGCTGTTTTTT. The encoded protein is CASSSYKAGGPWSGELFF.

The chain combines TRBV29-1 with TRBJ2-1; D is perhaps TRBD1 (5 bases). The V end lost 4 bases, the J end lost 2 bases, and 9 bases lay between the germline ends. From germline, CDR1 is SQVTM and CDR2 ANQGSEA. The CDR3 has 13 residues. The CDR3 sequence: CSVVGHTYNEQFF. Here the CDR3 DNA reads TGCAGCGTTGTTGGACACACCTACAATGAGCAGTTCTTC.

The V and J genes are TRBV25-1 and TRBJ2-5, with a tentative D call TRBD2 (6 bases). V was cut by 1 base and J by 4 bases, with 19 bases left in between. The CDR3 spans 17 residues. Germline CDR1 MGHDK, CDR2 SYGVNS. CDR3 residues: CASSELGGSSWRETQYF. The CDR3 bases are TGTGCCAGCAGTGAATTGGGGGGAAGTAGTTGGCGAGAGACCCAGTACTTC.